The 2 T cell receptor beta chains in this list originate from one sample, sequenced in a study of CD8 T cells in ankylosing spondylitis. The study's findings and limits: One TCR beta motif, made up of about 8 highly homologous variants, appeared characteristic of ankylosing spondylitis blood.

TCRdb itself ran the 5' RACE reads through MiXCR, one entry per CDR3 protein. The sample yields about 700,000 distinct CDR3 sequences, about 20% seen once. No antigen is known for these receptors. The sample consisted of blood, either unsorted or a sorted T cell fraction (not recorded which). Receptors originate from a male donor with ankylosing spondylitis.

This clonotype came up a few times. The genes are TRBV10-3 and TRBJ2-1; the D is unclear. The CDR3 covers 15 residues. Trimming shortened V by 3 bases and J by 6 bases, and 15 bases separated the two germline ends. Germline CDR1 ENHRY, CDR2 SYGVKD. CDR3 residues: CAISDRSEISNEQFF. CDR3 nucleotides: TGTGCCATCAGTGACAGGTCCGAGATTAGCAATGAGCAGTTCTTC.

The chain uses TRBV9 and TRBJ2-2, with 7 bases that match TRBD2. Germline CDR1 reads SGDLS; CDR2 reads YYNGEE. Losses at the gene ends were 0 bases for V and 6 bases for J; bases not matched to a gene: 5. The CDR3 is made up of 15 amino acids. Here the CDR3 reads CASSVGEGFAGELFF. The CDR3 region has the DNA TGTGCCAGCAGCGTAGGGGAGGGGTTCGCCGGGGAGCTGTTTTTT.